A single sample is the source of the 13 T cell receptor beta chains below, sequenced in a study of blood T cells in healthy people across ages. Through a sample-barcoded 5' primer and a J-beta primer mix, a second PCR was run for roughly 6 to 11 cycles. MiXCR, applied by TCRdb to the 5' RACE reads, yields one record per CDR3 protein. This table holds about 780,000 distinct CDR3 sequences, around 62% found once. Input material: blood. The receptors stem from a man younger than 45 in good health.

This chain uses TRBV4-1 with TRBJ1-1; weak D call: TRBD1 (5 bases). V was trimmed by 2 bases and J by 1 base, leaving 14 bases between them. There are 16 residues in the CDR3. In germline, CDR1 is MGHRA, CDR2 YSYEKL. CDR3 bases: TGCGCCAGCAGCCAAAATTCAAGGACAAAGAACACTGAAGCTTTCTTT. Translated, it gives CASSQNSRTKNTEAFF.

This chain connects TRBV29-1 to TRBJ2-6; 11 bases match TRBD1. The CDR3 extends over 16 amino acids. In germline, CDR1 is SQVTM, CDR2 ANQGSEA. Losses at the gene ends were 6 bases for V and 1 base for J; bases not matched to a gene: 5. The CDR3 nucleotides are TGCAGCGTGCGGGACAGGGGGGGATCTGGGGCCAACGTCCTGACTTTC. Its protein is CSVRDRGGSGANVLTF.

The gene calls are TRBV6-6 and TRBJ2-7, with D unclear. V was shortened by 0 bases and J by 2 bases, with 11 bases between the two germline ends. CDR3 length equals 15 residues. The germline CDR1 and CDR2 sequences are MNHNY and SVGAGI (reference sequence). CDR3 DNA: TGTGCCAGCAGTTACTCGTGGAATTCCCCCTACGAGCAGTACTTC. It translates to CASSYSWNSPYEQYF.

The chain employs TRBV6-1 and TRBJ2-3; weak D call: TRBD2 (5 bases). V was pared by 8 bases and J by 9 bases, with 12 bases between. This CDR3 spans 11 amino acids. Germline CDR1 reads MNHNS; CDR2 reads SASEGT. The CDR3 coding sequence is TGTGCCAGCGAGGAGGTGGGAACGCAGTATTTT. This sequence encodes CASEEVGTQYF.

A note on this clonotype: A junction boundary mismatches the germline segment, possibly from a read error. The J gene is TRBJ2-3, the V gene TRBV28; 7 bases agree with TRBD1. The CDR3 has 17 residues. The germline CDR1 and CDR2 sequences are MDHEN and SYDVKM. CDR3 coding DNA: TGTGCCAGCAGTTTATTTCGACAGGGTGCAAGCACAGATACGGAGTATTTT. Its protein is CASSLFRQGASTDTEYF.

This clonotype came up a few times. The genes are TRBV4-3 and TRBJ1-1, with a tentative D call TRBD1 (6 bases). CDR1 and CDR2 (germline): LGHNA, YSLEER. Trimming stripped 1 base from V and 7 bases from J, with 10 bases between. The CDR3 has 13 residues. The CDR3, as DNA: TGCGCCAGCAGCCAAGTTAGGGGGAATGAAGCTTTCTTT. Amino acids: CASSQVRGNEAFF.

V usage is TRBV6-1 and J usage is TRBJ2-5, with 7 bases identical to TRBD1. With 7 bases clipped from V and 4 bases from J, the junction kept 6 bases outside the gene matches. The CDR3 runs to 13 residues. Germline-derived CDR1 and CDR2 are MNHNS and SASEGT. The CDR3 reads CASTLGGPETQYF. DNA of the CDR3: TGTGCCAGCACTCTAGGGGGCCCAGAGACCCAGTACTTC.

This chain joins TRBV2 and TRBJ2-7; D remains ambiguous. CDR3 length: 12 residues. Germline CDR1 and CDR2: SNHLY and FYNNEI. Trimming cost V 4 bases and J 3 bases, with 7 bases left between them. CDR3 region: CASSVDHYEQYF. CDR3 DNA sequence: TGTGCCAGCAGTGTGGACCACTACGAGCAGTACTTC.

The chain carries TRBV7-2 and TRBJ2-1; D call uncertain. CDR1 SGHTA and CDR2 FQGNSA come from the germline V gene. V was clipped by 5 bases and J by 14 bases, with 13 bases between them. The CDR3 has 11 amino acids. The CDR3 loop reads CASSRIDLKFF. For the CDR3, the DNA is TGTGCCAGCAGCCGAATTGACCTAAAGTTCTTC.

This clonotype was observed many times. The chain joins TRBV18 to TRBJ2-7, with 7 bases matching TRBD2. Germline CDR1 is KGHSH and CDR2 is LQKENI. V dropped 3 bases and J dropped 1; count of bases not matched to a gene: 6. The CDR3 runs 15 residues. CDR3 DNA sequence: TGTGCCAGCTCACCGGGCGGGGGTCGGTCCTACGAGCAGTACTTC. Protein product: CASSPGGGRSYEQYF.

CDR3 region: CSATVHSGANVLTF. CDR3 DNA: TGCAGTGCTACAGTTCACTCTGGGGCCAACGTCCTGACTTTC. The rearrangement links TRBV20-1 to TRBJ2-6, with D unresolved. The CDR3 is 14 amino acids. The germline V gene has CDR1 DFQATT and CDR2 SNEGSKA (reference sequence). Trimming cost V 4 bases and J 0 bases, with 7 bases left between them.

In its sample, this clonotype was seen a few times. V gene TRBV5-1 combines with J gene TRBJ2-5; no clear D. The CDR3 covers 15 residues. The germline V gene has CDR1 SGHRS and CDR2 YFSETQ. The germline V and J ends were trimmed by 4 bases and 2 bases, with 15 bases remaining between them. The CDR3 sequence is CASSPRVGQQETQYF. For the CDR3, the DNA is TGCGCCAGCAGCCCAAGGGTGGGTCAGCAAGAGACCCAGTACTTC.

The CDR3 nucleotides are TGCGCCAGTGTCCGGTGGGGGCAGACCCAGTACTTC. Translating gives CASVRWGQTQYF. The rearrangement uses TRBV5-1 and TRBJ2-5; D is possibly TRBD1 (6 bases). The CDR3 runs to 12 residues. CDR1 is SGHRS, CDR2 YFSETQ, per germline. V was trimmed by 8 bases and J by 6 bases, leaving 14 bases between them.